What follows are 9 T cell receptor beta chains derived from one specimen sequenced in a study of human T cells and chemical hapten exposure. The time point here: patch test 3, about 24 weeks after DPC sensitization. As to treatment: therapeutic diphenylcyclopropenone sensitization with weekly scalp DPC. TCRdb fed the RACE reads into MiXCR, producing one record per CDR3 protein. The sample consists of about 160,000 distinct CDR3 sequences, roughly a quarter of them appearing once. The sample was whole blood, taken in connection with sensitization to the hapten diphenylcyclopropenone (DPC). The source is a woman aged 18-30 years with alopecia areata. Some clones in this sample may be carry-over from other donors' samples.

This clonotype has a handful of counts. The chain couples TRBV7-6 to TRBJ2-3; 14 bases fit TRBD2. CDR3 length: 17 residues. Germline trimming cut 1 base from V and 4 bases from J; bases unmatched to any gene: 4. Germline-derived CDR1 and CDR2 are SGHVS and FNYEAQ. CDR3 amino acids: CASSLGLAGGGADTQYF. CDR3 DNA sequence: TGTGCCAGCAGCTTAGGACTAGCGGGGGGGGGCGCAGATACGCAGTATTTT.

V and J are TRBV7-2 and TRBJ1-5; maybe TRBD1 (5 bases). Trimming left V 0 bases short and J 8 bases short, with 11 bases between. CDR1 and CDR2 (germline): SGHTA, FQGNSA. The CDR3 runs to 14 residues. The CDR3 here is CASSLAYEGKPQHF. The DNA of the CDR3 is TGTGCCAGCAGCTTAGCTTACGAGGGGAAGCCCCAGCATTTT.

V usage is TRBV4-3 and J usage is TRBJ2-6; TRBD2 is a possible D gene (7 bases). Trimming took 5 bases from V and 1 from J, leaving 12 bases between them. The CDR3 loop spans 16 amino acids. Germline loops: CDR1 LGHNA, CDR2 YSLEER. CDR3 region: CASSYKGGSGANVLTF. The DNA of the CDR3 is TGCGCCAGCAGCTATAAGGGGGGGTCTGGGGCCAACGTCCTGACTTTC.

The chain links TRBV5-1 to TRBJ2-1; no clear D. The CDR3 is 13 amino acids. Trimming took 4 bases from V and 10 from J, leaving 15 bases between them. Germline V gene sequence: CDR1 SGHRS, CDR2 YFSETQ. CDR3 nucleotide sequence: TGCGCCAGCAGCACTACGCCAGGCAGGGAGCAGTTCTTC. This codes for CASSTTPGREQFF.

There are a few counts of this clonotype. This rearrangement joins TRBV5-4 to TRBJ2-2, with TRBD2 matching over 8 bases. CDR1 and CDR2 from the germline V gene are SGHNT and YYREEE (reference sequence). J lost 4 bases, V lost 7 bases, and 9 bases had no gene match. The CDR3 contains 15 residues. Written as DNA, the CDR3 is TGTGCCAGCGGAGTGACTAGCGACCCCACCGGGGAGCTGTTTTTT. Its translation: CASGVTSDPTGELFF.

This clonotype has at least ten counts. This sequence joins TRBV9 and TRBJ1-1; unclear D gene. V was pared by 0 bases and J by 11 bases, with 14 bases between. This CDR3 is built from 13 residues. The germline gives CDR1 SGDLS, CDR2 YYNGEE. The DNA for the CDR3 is TGTGCCAGCAGCGTAGTGGAGGGAGTGATTGCTTTCTTT. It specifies CASSVVEGVIAFF.

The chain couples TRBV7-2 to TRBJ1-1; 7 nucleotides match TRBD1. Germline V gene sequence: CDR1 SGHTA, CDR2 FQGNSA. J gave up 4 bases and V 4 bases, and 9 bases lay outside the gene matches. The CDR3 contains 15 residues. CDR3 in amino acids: CASSSSRGGGTEAFF. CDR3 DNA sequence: TGTGCCAGCAGCTCTTCCAGGGGGGGCGGCACTGAAGCTTTCTTT.

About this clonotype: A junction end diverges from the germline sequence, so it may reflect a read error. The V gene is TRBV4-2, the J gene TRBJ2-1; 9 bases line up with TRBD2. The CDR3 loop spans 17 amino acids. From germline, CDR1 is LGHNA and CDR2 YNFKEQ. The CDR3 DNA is TGTGCCAGCAGCCCAACCGGGACTAGCAGCTCCTACAATGGGCAGTTCTTC. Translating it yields CASSPTGTSSSYNGQFF.

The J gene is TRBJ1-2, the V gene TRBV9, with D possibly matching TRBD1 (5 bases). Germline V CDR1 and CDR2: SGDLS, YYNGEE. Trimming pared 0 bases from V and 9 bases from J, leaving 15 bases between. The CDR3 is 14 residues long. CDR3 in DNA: TGTGCCAGCAGCGTAGCCGGGACCAGAAGTAGCTACACCTTC. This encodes CASSVAGTRSSYTF.